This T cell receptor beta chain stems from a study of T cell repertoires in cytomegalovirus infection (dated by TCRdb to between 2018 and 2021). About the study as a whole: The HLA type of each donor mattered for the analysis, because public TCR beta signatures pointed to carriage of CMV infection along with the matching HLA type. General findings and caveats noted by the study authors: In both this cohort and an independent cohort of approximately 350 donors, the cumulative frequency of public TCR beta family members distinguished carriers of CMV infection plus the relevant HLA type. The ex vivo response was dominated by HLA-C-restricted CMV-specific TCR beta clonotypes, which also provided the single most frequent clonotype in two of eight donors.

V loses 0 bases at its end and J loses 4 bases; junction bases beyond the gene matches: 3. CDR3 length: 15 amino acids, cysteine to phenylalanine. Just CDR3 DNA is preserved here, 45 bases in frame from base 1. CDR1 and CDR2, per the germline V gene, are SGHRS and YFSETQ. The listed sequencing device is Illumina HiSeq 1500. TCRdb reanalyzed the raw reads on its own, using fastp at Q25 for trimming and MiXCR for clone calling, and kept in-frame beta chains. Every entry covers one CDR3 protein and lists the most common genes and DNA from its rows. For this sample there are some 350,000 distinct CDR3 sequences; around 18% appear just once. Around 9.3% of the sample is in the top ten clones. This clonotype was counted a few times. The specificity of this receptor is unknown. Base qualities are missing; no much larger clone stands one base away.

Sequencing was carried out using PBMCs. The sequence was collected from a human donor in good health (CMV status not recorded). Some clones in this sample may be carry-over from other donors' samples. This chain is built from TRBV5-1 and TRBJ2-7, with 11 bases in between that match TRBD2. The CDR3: CASSLELAGVYEQYF. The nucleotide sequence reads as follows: TGCGCCAGCAGCTTGGAACTAGCGGGGGTGTACGAGCAGTACTTC.